Presented here are 2 T cell receptor beta chains from one specimen sequenced in a study of cytomegalovirus exposure and HLA in healthy donors. Primers for the PCR totalled 60 Vbeta and 13 Jbeta. Repertoires were generated with immunoSEQ multiplex PCR, while TCRdb's copy carries only in-frame clones and drops some. The sample includes under 300,000 clones, roughly 88% seen only once; the top ten take less than 4%. The material sequenced was PBMCs. Receptor source: a man aged 35 to 55 in good health and CMV-seropositive.

The rearrangement links TRBV5-1 to TRBJ1-2; 7 bases align to TRBD1. The length of the CDR3 is 16 residues. Germline V gene data show CDR1 as SGHRS and CDR2 as YFSETQ. With V trimmed by 0 bases and J by 2 bases, 7 bases remained unmatched. The CDR3 region is CASSLGAGTANYGYTF. The CDR3 DNA reads as TGCGCCAGCAGCTTGGGGGCCGGGACAGCGAACTATGGCTACACCTTC.

The V call is TRBV5-4, the J call TRBJ2-2, with TRBD2 identical over 7 bases. This CDR3 region has 18 residues. V lost 0 bases and J lost 5; bases outside the gene matches: 13. Germline V CDR1 and CDR2: SGHNT, YYREEE (reference sequence). In nucleotides, the CDR3 is TGTGCCAGCAGCTTGGGGTCTTTTGGCGGGAGAGGTACCGGGGAGCTGTTTTTT. Its translation is CASSLGSFGGRGTGELFF.